This TCR beta chain emerged from a study of CXCR3-negative and CXCR3-positive naive CD8 T cells (dated by TCRdb to about 2019). Regarding the study in general: In total, 120 million to 150 million TRB reads were obtained, which works out to roughly 1.5 +/- 0.3 million reads per library. Diversity and physicochemical repertoire analyses were performed on some 10 donors pooled from two independent experiments. The TRBV-TRBJ cluster analysis covered naive subsets from roughly 5 donors and memory cells from 3 donors. What the work shows at the level of the full study, not this receptor alone: TRBV-TRBJ usage was similar between naive CXCR3-negative and CXCR3-positive cells from the same donor, while memory cells showed distinct patterns. Because surface CD5, which has been linked to self-reactivity in mice, was comparable between naive subsets, TCR interaction strength was also inferred from TRB CDR3 physicochemical properties. Compared with CXCR3-negative naive cells, CXCR3-positive naive cells had TRB CDR3s with higher hydrophobicity (lower Kidera factor 4), lower energy, and higher strength and volume indices. Because CXCR3 expression was partially decreased after cryopreservation, freshly isolated PBMCs were used for most assays. Comparably high repertoire diversity was found in both naive subsets, whereas much lower repertoire diversity was found in memory CD8+ T cells.

As concerns this clonotype: Its specific antigen is unknown.

Looking up the germline V gene yields CDR1 MDHEN and CDR2 SYDVKM. The CDR3, from cysteine to phenylalanine, totals 18 residues. No DNA was logged. The reads were generated on a NextSeq 550. The Human TCR Profiling Kit (MiLaboratory) was used to prepare UMI-labeled 5' RACE TRB cDNA libraries. cDNA synthesis used the entire amount of extracted RNA, and PCR amplification then used the entire amount of cDNA produced. Libraries were prepared in parallel with an identical number of PCR cycles. In the original analysis: With a minimum of two reads required per UMI, MIGEC and MiXCR pulled out about 57,000 +/- 9,900 unique UMI-labeled TRB cDNA molecules from each library. An average of roughly 40,000 +/- 10,000 functional in-frame TRB CDR3 nucleotide clonotypes without stop codons was found per library. After downsampling to 5000 UMI-labeled TRB molecules per sample, diversity metrics, including normalized Shannon-Wiener and Chao1, were computed in VDJtools. VDJtools was used to calculate clonotype-size-weighted physicochemical properties of the central five CDR3 residues, namely interaction energy, strength, volume and Kidera factor 4. The reads underwent TCRdb reprocessing, giving one record for each CDR3 protein sequence and no DNA. TCRdb, not the original authors, processed these V and J calls. The record for this sample contains some 49,000 distinct CDR3 sequences. The top ten hold about 2.3% of the sample.

For every CD8+ T cell subset, 300,000 cells were flow-sorted straight into RLT lysis buffer, and each subset was sorted in triplicate. To keep memory contaminants out, a stringent definition of naive CD8+ T cells was applied: CD45RO-CCR7+CD27+CD95-. Standard density gradient centrifugation was used to isolate peripheral blood mononuclear cells from buffy coats. Naive CXCR3-negative and CXCR3-positive CD8+ T cells were flow-sorted using a FACSAria III. Total RNA was extracted from sorted cells with an RNeasy Mini Kit. Sequencing input: naive CXCR3- CD8+ T cells from blood. The sample's cell subset or site label, decoded: CD45RO-CCR7+CD27+CD95- naive CD8+ T cells lacking CXCR3 (TNR3-). The chain is made from TRBV28 and TRBJ2-1; TCRdb's D gene call, TRBD2, goes unchecked for lack of DNA. This receptor was taken from a human donor in good health. Some clones in this sample may be carry-over from other donors' samples. The CDR3 reads CASSSREFRLAGGREQFF.